A single sample is the source of the 11 T cell receptor beta chains below, sequenced in a study of shared clonotypes between healthy human individuals. The repertoire was sequenced with immunoSEQ multiplex PCR; TCRdb's copy has only in-frame clones and lacks some. Here the sample spans 950,000 to 1,300,000 clones, around 74% being singletons. Sequences were obtained from memory CD4+ T cells sorted from blood. The subset denotes: CD45RA-negative fraction. These receptors originate from a man between 18 and 29 years old in good health.

The chain links TRBV7-9 to TRBJ1-3; D unclear. The V end lost 6 bases, the J end lost 0 bases, and 9 bases lay between the germline ends. CDR3 length: 14 amino acids. Germline-derived CDR1 and CDR2 are SEHNR and FQNEAQ (reference sequence). In nucleotides, the CDR3 is TGTGCCAGCAGGCCCACCACCTCTGGAAACACCATATATTTT. Translated: CASRPTTSGNTIYF.

V is TRBV19 and J is TRBJ2-7; 11 bases are shared with TRBD1. The germline CDR1 and CDR2 sequences are LNHDA and SQIVND (reference sequence). This CDR3 spans 15 amino acids. V dropped 3 bases and J dropped 3; count of bases not matched to a gene: 4. CDR3 coding DNA: TGTGCCAGTAGTATGAGGACAGGGGGCATCTACGAGCAGTACTTC. It codes for CASSMRTGGIYEQYF.

The chain has TRBV5-1 and TRBJ1-2; D remains ambiguous. This CDR3 is 14 amino acids long. From germline, CDR1 is SGHRS and CDR2 YFSETQ. Trimming pared 0 bases from V and 1 base from J, leaving 7 bases between. CDR3 region: CASSLDGNNYGYTF. Here the CDR3 DNA reads TGCGCCAGCAGCTTGGACGGCAATAACTATGGCTACACCTTC.

This chain joins TRBV5-6 and TRBJ2-7, with TRBD1 matching 9 bases. The CDR3 loop spans 15 amino acids. V dropped 0 bases and J dropped 2; count of bases not matched to a gene: 3. Germline values: CDR1 SGHDT, CDR2 YYEEEE. The CDR3 DNA reads as TGTGCCAGCAGCTTGGGGGACAGGGCCACCTACGAGCAGTACTTC. Amino acids: CASSLGDRATYEQYF.

The J gene is TRBJ1-2, the V gene TRBV6-4, with a weak D call TRBD1 (5 bases). CDR3 size: 14 residues. Trimming took 3 bases from V and 7 from J, leaving 15 bases between them. The germline V gene encodes CDR1 MRHNA and CDR2 SNTAGT. This chain's CDR3 is CASSEGGWGAGYTF. The DNA for the CDR3 is TGTGCCAGCAGTGAAGGAGGTTGGGGCGCTGGCTACACCTTC.

This chain joins TRBV5-1 and TRBJ2-7, with D maybe TRBD2 (7 bases). Per germline, CDR1 SGHRS and CDR2 YFSETQ. CDR3 size: 14 residues. V shed 4 bases and J shed 6 bases, with 17 bases lying between them. The CDR3 DNA follows: TGCGCCAGCAGCCATGGGACGGGGGGCGGCGAGCAGTACTTC. Its protein is CASSHGTGGGEQYF.

The chain recombines TRBV28 with TRBJ1-5; D perhaps matches TRBD1 (6 bases). Germline V lookup: CDR1 MDHEN, CDR2 SYDVKM. The CDR3 length is 14 residues. Trimming stripped 6 bases from V and 5 bases from J, with 14 bases between. The CDR3 DNA sequence: TGTGCCAGCAGGCCCGGGACACAATATCAGCCCCAGCATTTT. It is translated as CASRPGTQYQPQHF.

The chain couples TRBV6-6 to TRBJ2-2; 8 bases agree with TRBD1. The trim removed 5 bases at V and 6 bases at J, leaving 2 bases unmatched. The CDR3 sequence is 13 residues long. Per the germline V gene, CDR1 is MNHNY and CDR2 is SVGAGI (reference sequence). The CDR3 DNA sequence: TGTGCCAGCAGTAACAGGGGGTCCGGGGAGCTGTTTTTT. This sequence encodes CASSNRGSGELFF.

The chain employs TRBV7-2 and TRBJ2-7, with 9 bases matching TRBD1. There are 15 residues in the CDR3. In germline, CDR1 is SGHTA, CDR2 FQGNSA. The trim removed 5 bases at V and 4 bases at J, leaving 9 bases unmatched. CDR3 region: CASSPQTGGFYEQYF. The CDR3 DNA reads TGTGCCAGCAGCCCACAGACAGGGGGATTTTACGAGCAGTACTTC.

The chain has TRBV2 and TRBJ1-1; 7 nucleotides agree with TRBD1. V lost 11 bases to trimming and J lost 1 base; unmatched junction nucleotides: 4. CDR3 length equals 12 residues. Germline lookup yields CDR1 SNHLY and CDR2 FYNNEI. The CDR3 bases are TGTGCCGGGACAGTAGGGAACACTGAAGCTTTCTTT. This encodes CAGTVGNTEAFF.

The CDR3 is CAVGTGGGTDTQYF. DNA of the CDR3: TGTGCCGTTGGAACAGGGGGCGGCACAGATACGCAGTATTTT. The rearrangement joins TRBV19 to TRBJ2-3, with 9 bases identical to TRBD1. This CDR3 is 14 amino acids long. V shed 11 bases, J shed 1 base, and the junction held 7 bases outside the gene matches. Germline V lookup: CDR1 LNHDA, CDR2 SQIVND (reference sequence).